These 20 T cell receptor beta chains originate from one sample sequenced in a study of T cell clonotyping in hematopoietic cell transplantation. Assay used: immunoSEQ multiplex PCR; TCRdb lists only in-frame clones, some missing. Of approximately 44,000 clones in the sample, less than 85% were seen once. Noted time point: recipient sample about 28 days before transplant, after cytoreduction. The sequencing here drew on peripheral blood mononuclear cells, taken before stem cell transplant. These receptors originate from a man aged 55 to 70 with acute myeloid leukemia. Some clones in this sample may be carry-over from other donors' samples.

The chain employs TRBV5-1 and TRBJ2-1; 8 positions match TRBD1. The CDR3 has 14 residues. Germline assignment: CDR1 SGHRS and CDR2 YFSETQ. The trim removed 2 bases at V and 4 bases at J, leaving 2 bases unmatched. The CDR3: CASSLGTGYNEQFF. The CDR3, as DNA: TGCGCCAGCAGCTTAGGGACAGGTTACAATGAGCAGTTCTTC.

The chain recombines TRBV6-1 with TRBJ1-5; D is uncertain. The CDR3 is made up of 11 amino acids. V shed 2 bases and J shed 11 bases, with 7 bases lying between them. Germline V gene sequence: CDR1 MNHNS, CDR2 SASEGT. Written as DNA, the CDR3 is TGTGCCAGCAGTGAACGTCGGGCCCAGCATTTT. It translates to CASSERRAQHF.

The J gene is TRBJ2-5, the V gene TRBV28; D ambiguous. This CDR3 comprises 12 residues. Germline values: CDR1 MDHEN, CDR2 SYDVKM. V dropped 8 bases and J dropped 5 bases, with 12 bases sitting between them. The CDR3 coding sequence is TGTGCCAGCTCCAACCGGCGGGAGACCCAGTACTTC. Protein product: CASSNRRETQYF.

The rearrangement uses TRBV15 and TRBJ2-1; D gene unclear. This CDR3 contains 15 residues. V lost 2 bases and J lost 9, with 17 bases in between. CDR1 LNHNV and CDR2 YYDKDF come from the germline V gene (reference sequence). The CDR3 here is CATSRRSDVLSEQFF. CDR3 bases: TGTGCCACCAGCAGACGCTCGGACGTTTTAAGTGAGCAGTTCTTC.

The chain uses TRBV15 and TRBJ2-7; tentatively, D is TRBD2 (6 bases). The germline CDR1 and CDR2 sequences are LNHNV and YYDKDF (reference sequence). The CDR3 has 14 residues. V lost 3 bases, J lost 0 bases, and 9 bases lay in between. CDR3 DNA sequence: TGTGCCACCAGCAGGGGACTTCGCTCCTACGAGCAGTACTTC. Its protein is CATSRGLRSYEQYF.

The rearrangement uses TRBV5-6 and TRBJ1-1, with 7 bases that match TRBD1. In germline, CDR1 is SGHDT, CDR2 YYEEEE. The V segment lost 1 base and the J segment 3 bases; nucleotides outside the gene matches: 12. The CDR3 spans 17 residues. CDR3 residues: CASSLPPLTGPDTEAFF. For the CDR3, the DNA is TGTGCCAGCAGCTTGCCCCCACTGACAGGGCCCGACACTGAAGCTTTCTTT.

J is TRBJ1-5 and V is TRBV28; D uncertain. The CDR3 covers 13 residues. Trimming pared 11 bases from V and 5 bases from J, leaving 16 bases between. Germline values: CDR1 MDHEN, CDR2 SYDVKM. CDR3 sequence reads: CAAAGIVHQPQHF. In DNA form, the CDR3 reads TGTGCCGCCGCGGGGATTGTCCATCAGCCCCAGCATTTT.

The V call is TRBV27, the J call TRBJ1-6, with TRBD1 matching over 8 bases. The germline CDR1 and CDR2 sequences are MNHEY and SMNVEV (reference sequence). J gave up 10 bases and V 5 bases, and 7 bases lay outside the gene matches. This CDR3 spans 14 amino acids. The CDR3, as DNA: TGTGCCAGCAGTCTCAGGGGGCAGGGGTCACCCCTCCACTTT. Residues: CASSLRGQGSPLHF.

The chain carries TRBV2 and TRBJ2-3, with 7 bases that match TRBD2. The CDR3 extends over 15 amino acids. Germline CDR1 reads SNHLY; CDR2 reads FYNNEI. V lost 6 bases, J lost 0 bases, and 6 bases stayed unmatched. The CDR3 loop reads CASRETSISTDTQYF. The CDR3 DNA sequence: TGTGCCAGCAGGGAGACTAGCATAAGCACAGATACGCAGTATTTT.

The V call is TRBV9, the J call TRBJ2-5; 8 bases fit TRBD2. The CDR3 loop spans 15 amino acids. Germline V lookup: CDR1 SGDLS, CDR2 YYNGEE. The V and J ends lost 3 bases and 3 bases, in that order; junction bases with no gene match: 7. CDR3 protein: CASSDTGTREETQYF. For the CDR3, the DNA is TGTGCCAGCAGCGATACCGGGACTAGGGAAGAGACCCAGTACTTC.

This rearrangement joins TRBV7-2 to TRBJ1-4, with 8 bases matching TRBD1. The germline V gene encodes CDR1 SGHTA and CDR2 FQGNSA. Trimming at V came to 5 bases and at J to 7 bases, leaving 6 bases not matched to a gene. The CDR3 extends over 14 amino acids. The CDR3 loop is CASSLRQGSEKLFF. The CDR3, as DNA: TGTGCCAGCAGCCTCCGACAGGGGAGTGAAAAACTGTTTTTT. Full variable domain (outside the CDR3, taken from reference TRBV7-2 and TRBJ1-4): GAGVSQSPSNKVTEKGKDVELRCDPISGHTALYWYRQSLGQGLEFLIYFQGNSAPDKSGLPSDRFSAERTGGSVSTLTIQRTQQEDSAVYLCASSLRQGSEKLFFGSGTQLSVL.

The V call is TRBV5-1, the J call TRBJ2-1; D gene unclear. Trimming removed 4 bases at V and 8 bases at J, with 25 bases between. The CDR3 runs to 17 residues. CDR1 and CDR2 (germline): SGHRS, YFSETQ. The CDR3 DNA reads TGCGCCAGCAGCATGCCCGATTTTTCGCGAGGTGGGGATGAGCAGTTCTTC. The encoded protein is CASSMPDFSRGGDEQFF.

The rearrangement uses TRBV7-9 and TRBJ2-7; D perhaps matches TRBD2 (6 bases). V lost 1 base, J lost 0 bases, and 13 bases lay in between. The CDR3 loop spans 16 amino acids. Germline loops: CDR1 SEHNR, CDR2 FQNEAQ (reference sequence). For the CDR3, the DNA is TGTGCCAGCAGCTTAGTCGGGGGTGACCTCTCCTACGAGCAGTACTTC. Residues: CASSLVGGDLSYEQYF.

V gene TRBV28 combines with J gene TRBJ2-5; 8 bases map to TRBD1. The CDR3 extends over 18 amino acids. Trimming cost V 3 bases and J 5 bases; bases outside gene matches: 17. From germline, CDR1 is MDHEN and CDR2 SYDVKM. The CDR3: CASSFLGQGRLTGETQYF. DNA for the CDR3: TGTGCCAGCAGTTTTCTAGGACAGGGAAGGCTAACGGGGGAGACCCAGTACTTC.

For the CDR3, the DNA is TGCGCCAGCAGCCAAGGCAACGGGGCCCCTATCGGACCAGATACGCAGTATTTT. This encodes CASSQGNGAPIGPDTQYF. This chain links TRBV4-1 with TRBJ2-3; D possibly matches TRBD1 or TRBD2 (5 bases each). Trimming cost V 1 base and J 4 bases, with 21 bases left between them. Per the germline V gene, CDR1 is MGHRA and CDR2 is YSYEKL. CDR3 length equals 18 residues.

This chain links TRBV21-1 with TRBJ2-7; the DNA was not used to check the table's D call, TRBD2. TRBV21-1 is described as a pseudogene. The CDR3 covers 17 residues. The DNA of the CDR3 is TGTGCCAGCAGCTCAACCCTGAGCGGGGGGATCTGGAATGAGCAGTACTTC. Translating it yields CASSSTLSGGIWNEQYF.

The CDR3 spells CSVAGTGSQEQYF. CDR3 DNA sequence: TGCAGCGTTGCCGGGACAGGCAGCCAGGAGCAGTACTTC. The V and J genes are TRBV29-1 and TRBJ2-7; 8 bases are shared with TRBD1. J lost 7 bases, V lost 4 bases, and 9 bases had no gene match. CDR1 and CDR2 (germline): SQVTM, ANQGSEA. The CDR3 is 13 amino acids.

In DNA form, the CDR3 reads TGTGCCAGCAGCGGAAACAGGGCAGGGTCCTACGAGCAGTACTTC. Translation gives CASSGNRAGSYEQYF. The chain links TRBV7-8 to TRBJ2-7; maybe TRBD1 (6 bases). The V end was cut by 5 bases, the J end by 1 base, with 15 bases between. Germline-derived CDR1 and CDR2 are SGHVS and FQNEAQ. The length of the CDR3 is 15 residues. Together with reference TRBV7-8 and TRBJ2-7, the CDR3 gives the full variable domain: GAGVSQSPRYKVAKRGQDVALRCDPISGHVSLFWYQQALGQGPEFLTYFQNEAQLDKSGLPSDRFFAERPEGSVSTLKIQRTQQEDSAVYLCASSGNRAGSYEQYFGPGTRLTVT.

The chain has TRBV5-6 and TRBJ1-2; the D gene is possibly TRBD1 (5 bases). Per the germline V gene, CDR1 is SGHDT and CDR2 is YYEEEE. There are 13 residues in the CDR3. V lost 1 base and J 4 bases, leaving 8 bases between the germline ends. The CDR3 is CASSLSGFYGYTF. The CDR3, as DNA: TGTGCCAGCAGCTTGTCAGGGTTCTATGGCTACACCTTC.

The chain links TRBV7-8 to TRBJ1-5; the D gene is possibly TRBD1 (5 bases). There are 13 residues in the CDR3. V was shortened by 7 bases and J by 7 bases, with 14 bases between the two germline ends. CDR1 is SGHVS, CDR2 FQNEAQ, per germline. The DNA of the CDR3 is TGTGCCAGCAACCTCGGGGGTCGGCAGCCCCAGCATTTT. Protein: CASNLGGRQPQHF.